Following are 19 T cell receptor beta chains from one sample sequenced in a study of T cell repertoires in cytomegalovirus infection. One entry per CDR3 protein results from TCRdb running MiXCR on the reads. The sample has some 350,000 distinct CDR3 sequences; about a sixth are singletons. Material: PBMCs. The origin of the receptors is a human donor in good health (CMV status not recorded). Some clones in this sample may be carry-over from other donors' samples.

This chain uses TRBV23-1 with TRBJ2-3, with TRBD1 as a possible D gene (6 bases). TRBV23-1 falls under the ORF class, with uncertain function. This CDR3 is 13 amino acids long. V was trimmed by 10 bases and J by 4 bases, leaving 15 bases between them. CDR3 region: CATCHRAADTQYF. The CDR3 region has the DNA TGCGCCACCTGTCACAGGGCGGCAGATACGCAGTATTTT.

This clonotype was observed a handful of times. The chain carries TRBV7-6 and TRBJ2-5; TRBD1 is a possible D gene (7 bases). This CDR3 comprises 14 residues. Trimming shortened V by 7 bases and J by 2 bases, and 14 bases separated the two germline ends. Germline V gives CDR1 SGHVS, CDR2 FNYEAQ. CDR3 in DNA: TGTGCCAGCACCCGGGGGACAGTTCAAGAGACCCAGTACTTC. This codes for CASTRGTVQETQYF.

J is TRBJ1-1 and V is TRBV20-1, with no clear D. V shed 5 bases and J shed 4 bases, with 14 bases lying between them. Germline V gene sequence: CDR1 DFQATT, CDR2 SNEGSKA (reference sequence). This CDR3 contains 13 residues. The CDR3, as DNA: TGCAGTGCTCCAGATCCCGGCCCCACTGAAGCTTTCTTT. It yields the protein CSAPDPGPTEAFF.

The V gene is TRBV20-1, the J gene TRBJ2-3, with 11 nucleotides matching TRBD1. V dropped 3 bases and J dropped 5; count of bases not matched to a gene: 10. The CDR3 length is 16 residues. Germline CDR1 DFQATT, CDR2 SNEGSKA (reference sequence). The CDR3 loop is CSARSQGQGAGDTQYF. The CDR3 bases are TGCAGTGCTAGGTCCCAAGGACAGGGGGCGGGAGATACGCAGTATTTT.

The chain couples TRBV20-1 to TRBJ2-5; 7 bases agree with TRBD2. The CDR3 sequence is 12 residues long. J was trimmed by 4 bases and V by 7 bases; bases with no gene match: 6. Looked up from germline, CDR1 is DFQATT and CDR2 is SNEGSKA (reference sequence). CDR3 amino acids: CSGGEGGETQYF. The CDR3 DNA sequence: TGCAGTGGGGGGGAGGGCGGAGAGACCCAGTACTTC.

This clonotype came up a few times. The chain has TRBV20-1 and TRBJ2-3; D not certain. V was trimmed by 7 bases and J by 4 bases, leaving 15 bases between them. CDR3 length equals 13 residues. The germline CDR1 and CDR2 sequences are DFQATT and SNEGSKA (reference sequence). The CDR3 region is CSVMSPIADTQYF. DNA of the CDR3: TGCAGTGTCATGAGCCCTATAGCAGATACGCAGTATTTT.

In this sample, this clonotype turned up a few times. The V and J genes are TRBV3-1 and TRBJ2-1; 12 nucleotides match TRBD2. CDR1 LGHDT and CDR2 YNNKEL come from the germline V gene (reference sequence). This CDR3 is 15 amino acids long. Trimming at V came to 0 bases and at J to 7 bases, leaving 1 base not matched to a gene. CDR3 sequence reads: CASSQDLAGGNEQFF. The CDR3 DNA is TGTGCCAGCAGCCAAGACCTAGCGGGAGGGAATGAGCAGTTCTTC.

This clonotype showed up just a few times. This CDR3 reads CASSQAAGGAFF. CDR3 coding DNA: TGTGCCAGCAGCCAAGCGGCCGGGGGGGCTTTCTTT. The genes are TRBV3-1 and TRBJ1-1; the D gene is possibly TRBD1 (5 bases). V lost 1 base and J 11 bases, leaving 11 bases between the germline ends. The CDR3 runs 12 residues. Germline assignment: CDR1 LGHDT and CDR2 YNNKEL (reference sequence).

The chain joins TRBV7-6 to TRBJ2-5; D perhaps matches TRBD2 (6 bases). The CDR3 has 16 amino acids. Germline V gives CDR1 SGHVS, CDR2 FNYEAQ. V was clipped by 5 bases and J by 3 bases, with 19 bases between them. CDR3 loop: CASSHPLGGRKETQYF. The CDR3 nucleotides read TGTGCCAGCAGCCACCCTTTAGGAGGGAGAAAAGAGACCCAGTACTTC.

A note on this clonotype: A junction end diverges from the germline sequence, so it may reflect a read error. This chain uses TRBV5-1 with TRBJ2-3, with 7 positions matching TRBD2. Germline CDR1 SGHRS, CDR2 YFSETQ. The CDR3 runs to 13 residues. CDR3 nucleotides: TGCTCCAGCAGCTTGGGAGGGACAGATACGCAGTATTTT. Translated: CSSSLGGTDTQYF. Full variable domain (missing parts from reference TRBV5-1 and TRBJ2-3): KAGVTQTPRYLIKTRGQQVTLSCSPISGHRSVSWYQQTPGQGLQFLFEYFSETQRNKGNFPGRFSGRQFSNSRSEMNVSTLELGDSALYLCSSSLGGTDTQYFGPGTRLTVL.

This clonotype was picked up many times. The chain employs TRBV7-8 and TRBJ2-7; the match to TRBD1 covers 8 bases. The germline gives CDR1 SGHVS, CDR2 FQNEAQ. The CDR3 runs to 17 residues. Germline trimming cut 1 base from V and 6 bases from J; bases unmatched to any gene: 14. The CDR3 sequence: CASSLEGTGSLQGEQYF. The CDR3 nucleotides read TGTGCCAGCAGCTTAGAGGGGACAGGATCCCTTCAGGGCGAGCAGTACTTC.

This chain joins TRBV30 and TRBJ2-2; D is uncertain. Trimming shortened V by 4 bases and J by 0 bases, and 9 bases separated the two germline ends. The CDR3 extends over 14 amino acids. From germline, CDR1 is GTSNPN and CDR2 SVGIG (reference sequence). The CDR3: CAWKATPNTGELFF. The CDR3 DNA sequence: TGTGCCTGGAAGGCCACACCGAACACCGGGGAGCTGTTTTTT.

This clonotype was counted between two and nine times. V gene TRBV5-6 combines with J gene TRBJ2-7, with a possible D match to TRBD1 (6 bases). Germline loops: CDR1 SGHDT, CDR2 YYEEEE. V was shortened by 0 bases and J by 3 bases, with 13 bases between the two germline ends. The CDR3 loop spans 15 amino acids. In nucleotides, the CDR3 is TGTGCCAGCAGCTTGGTTTTCTCGGACAGCTACGAGCAGTACTTC. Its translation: CASSLVFSDSYEQYF.

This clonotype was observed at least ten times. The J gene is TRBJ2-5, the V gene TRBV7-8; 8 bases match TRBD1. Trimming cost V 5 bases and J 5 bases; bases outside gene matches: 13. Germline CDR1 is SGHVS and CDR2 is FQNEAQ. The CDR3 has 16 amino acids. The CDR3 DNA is TGTGCCAGCAGCCCGGGACAGGTCGGGTTACGGGAGACCCAGTACTTC. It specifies CASSPGQVGLRETQYF.

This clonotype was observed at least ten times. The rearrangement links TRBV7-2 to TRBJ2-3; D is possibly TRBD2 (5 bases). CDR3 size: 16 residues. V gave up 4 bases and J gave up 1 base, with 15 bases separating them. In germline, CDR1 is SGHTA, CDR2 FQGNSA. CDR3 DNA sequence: TGTGCCAGCAGCTCCCCCCCGGGGAAGGGCACAGATACGCAGTATTTT. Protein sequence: CASSSPPGKGTDTQYF. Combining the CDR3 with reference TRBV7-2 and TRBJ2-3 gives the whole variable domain GAGVSQSPSNKVTEKGKDVELRCDPISGHTALYWYRQSLGQGLEFLIYFQGNSAPDKSGLPSDRFSAERTGGSVSTLTIQRTQQEDSAVYLCASSSPPGKGTDTQYFGPGTRLTVL.

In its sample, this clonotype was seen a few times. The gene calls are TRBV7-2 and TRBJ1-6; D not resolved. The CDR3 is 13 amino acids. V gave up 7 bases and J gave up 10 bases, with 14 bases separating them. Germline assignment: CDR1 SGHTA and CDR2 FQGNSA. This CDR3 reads CASTPRRGSPLHF. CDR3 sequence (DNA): TGTGCCAGCACCCCAAGGAGAGGGTCACCCCTCCACTTT.

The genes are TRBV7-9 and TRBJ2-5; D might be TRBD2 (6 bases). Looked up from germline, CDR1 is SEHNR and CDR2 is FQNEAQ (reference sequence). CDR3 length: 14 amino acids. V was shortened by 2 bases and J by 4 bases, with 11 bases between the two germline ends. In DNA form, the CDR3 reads TGTGCCAGCAGCTTACCGATGGGAGGAGAGACCCAGTACTTC. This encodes CASSLPMGGETQYF.

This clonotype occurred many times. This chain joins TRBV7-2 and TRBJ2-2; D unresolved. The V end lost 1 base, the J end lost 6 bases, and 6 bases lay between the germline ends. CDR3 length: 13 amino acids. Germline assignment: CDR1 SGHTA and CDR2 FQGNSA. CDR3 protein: CASSLGGAGELFF. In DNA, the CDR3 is TGTGCCAGCAGCTTAGGTGGGGCCGGGGAGCTGTTTTTT.

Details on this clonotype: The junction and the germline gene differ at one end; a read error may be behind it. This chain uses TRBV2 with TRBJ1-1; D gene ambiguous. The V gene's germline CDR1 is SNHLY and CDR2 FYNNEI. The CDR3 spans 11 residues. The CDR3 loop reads CASRDSREAFF. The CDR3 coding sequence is TGTGCCAGCCGTGACTCTAGAGAAGCTTTCTTT.